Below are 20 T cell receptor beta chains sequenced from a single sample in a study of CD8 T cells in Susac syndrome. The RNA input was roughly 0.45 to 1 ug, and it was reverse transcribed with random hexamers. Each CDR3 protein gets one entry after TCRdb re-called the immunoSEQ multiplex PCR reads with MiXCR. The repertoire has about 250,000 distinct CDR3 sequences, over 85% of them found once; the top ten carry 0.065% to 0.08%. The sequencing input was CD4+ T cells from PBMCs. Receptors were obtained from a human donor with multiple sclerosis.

Here the CDR3 DNA reads TGTGCCAGCAGCACAACCGGGACAGCTAATTCACCCCTCCACTTT. Translated, it gives CASSTTGTANSPLHF. The chain joins TRBV7-3 to TRBJ1-6; 7 nucleotides line up with TRBD1. Germline CDR1 reads SGHTA; CDR2 reads FQGTGA. Losses at the gene ends were 5 bases for V and 6 bases for J; bases not matched to a gene: 7. The CDR3 is 15 amino acids.

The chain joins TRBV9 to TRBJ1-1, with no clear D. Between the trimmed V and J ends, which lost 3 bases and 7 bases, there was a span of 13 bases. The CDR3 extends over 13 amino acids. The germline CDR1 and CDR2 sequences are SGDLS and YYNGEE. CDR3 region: CASSDPGLNEAFF. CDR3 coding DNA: TGTGCCAGCAGCGACCCTGGACTTAATGAAGCTTTCTTT.

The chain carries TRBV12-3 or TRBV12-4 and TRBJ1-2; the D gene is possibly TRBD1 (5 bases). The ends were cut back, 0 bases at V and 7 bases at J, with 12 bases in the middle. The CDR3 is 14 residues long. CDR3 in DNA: TGTGCCAGCAGTTTAGCAGGCATGGGGGTTGGCTACACCTTC. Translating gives CASSLAGMGVGYTF.

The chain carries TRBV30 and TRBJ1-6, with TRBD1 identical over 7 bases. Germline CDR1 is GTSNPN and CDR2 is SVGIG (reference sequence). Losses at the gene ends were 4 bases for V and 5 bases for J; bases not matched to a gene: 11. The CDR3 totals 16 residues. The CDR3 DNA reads TGTGCCTGGAAGGGGGGACAGCGGGGGGATAATTCACCCCTCCACTTT. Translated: CAWKGGQRGDNSPLHF.

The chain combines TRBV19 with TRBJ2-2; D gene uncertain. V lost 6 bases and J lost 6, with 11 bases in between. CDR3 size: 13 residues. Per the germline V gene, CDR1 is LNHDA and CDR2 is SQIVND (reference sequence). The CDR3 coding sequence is TGTGCCAGTAGCGCAACCGGGCCCGGGGAGCTGTTTTTT. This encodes CASSATGPGELFF.

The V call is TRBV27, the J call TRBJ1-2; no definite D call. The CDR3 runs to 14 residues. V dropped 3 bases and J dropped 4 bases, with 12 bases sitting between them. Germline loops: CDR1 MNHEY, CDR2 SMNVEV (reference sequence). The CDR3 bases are TGTGCCAGCAGTTTGGACGCTGGACTCTATGGCTACACCTTC. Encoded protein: CASSLDAGLYGYTF.

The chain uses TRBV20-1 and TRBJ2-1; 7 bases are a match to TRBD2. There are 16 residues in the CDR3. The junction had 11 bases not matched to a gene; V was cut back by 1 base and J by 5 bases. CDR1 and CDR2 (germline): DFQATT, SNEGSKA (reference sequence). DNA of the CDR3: TGCAGTGCTAGAGTCGGGTGGCTAGCGGATCACAATGAGCAGTTCTTC. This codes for CSARVGWLADHNEQFF.

CDR3 amino acids: CASSPGTGRRETQYF. CDR3 DNA sequence: TGTGCCAGCAGTCCCGGGACAGGGAGGAGAGAGACCCAGTACTTC. The J gene is TRBJ2-5, the V gene TRBV27; the match to TRBD1 covers 9 bases. After removal of 5 bases from V and 4 bases from J, the junction contained 8 bases not matched to a gene. There are 15 residues in the CDR3. From germline, CDR1 is MNHEY and CDR2 SMNVEV (reference sequence).

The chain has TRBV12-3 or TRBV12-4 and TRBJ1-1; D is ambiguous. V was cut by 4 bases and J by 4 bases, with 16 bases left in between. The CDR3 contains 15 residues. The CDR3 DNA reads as TGTGCCAGCAGTTCGGATCCCTCTGTGGTCACTGAAGCTTTCTTT. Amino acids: CASSSDPSVVTEAFF.

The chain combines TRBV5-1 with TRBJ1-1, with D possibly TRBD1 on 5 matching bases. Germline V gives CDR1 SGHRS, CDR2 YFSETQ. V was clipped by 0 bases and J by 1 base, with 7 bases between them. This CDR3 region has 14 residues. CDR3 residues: CASSLVQANTEAFF. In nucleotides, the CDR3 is TGCGCCAGCAGCTTGGTACAGGCGAACACTGAAGCTTTCTTT.

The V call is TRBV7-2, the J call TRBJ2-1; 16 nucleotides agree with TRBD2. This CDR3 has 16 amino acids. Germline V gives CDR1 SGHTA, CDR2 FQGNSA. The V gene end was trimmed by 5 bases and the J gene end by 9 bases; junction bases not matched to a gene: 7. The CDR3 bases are TGTGCCAGCAGCAGGGGACTAGCGGGAGGGCTGAGTGAGCAGTTCTTC. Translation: CASSRGLAGGLSEQFF.

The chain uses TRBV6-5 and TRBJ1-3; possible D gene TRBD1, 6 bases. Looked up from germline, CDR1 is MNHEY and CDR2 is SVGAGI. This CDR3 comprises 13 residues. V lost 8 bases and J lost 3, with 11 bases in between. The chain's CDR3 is CASRGGHGNTIYF. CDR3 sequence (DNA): TGTGCCAGCCGCGGGGGCCATGGAAACACCATATATTTT.

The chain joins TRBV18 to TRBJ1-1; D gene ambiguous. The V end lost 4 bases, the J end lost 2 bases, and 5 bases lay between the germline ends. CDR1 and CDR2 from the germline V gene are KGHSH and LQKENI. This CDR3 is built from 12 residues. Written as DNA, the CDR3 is TGTGCCAGCTCACAATCTAACACTGAAGCTTTCTTT. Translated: CASSQSNTEAFF.

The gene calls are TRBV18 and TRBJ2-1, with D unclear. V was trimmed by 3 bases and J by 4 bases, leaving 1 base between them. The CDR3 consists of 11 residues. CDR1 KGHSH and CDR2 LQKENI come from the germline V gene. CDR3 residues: CASSPYNEQFF. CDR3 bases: TGTGCCAGCTCACCGTACAATGAGCAGTTCTTC.

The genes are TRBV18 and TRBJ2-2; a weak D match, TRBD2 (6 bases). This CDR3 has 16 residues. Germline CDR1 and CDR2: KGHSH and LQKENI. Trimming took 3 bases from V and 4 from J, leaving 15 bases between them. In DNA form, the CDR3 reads TGTGCCAGCTCACCCTCCTCTAGCGCGGGCACCGGGGAGCTGTTTTTT. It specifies CASSPSSSAGTGELFF. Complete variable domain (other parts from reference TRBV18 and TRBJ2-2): NAGVMQNPRHLVRRRGQEARLRCSPMKGHSHVYWYRQLPEEGLKFMVYLQKENIIDESGMPKERFSAEFPKEGPSILRIQQVVRGDSAAYFCASSPSSSAGTGELFFGEGSRLTVL.

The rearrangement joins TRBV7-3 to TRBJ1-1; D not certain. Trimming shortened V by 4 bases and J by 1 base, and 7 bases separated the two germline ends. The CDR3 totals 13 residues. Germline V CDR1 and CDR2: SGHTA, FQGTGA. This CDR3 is CASSSDGNTEAFF. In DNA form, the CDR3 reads TGTGCCAGCAGCTCCGATGGGAACACTGAAGCTTTCTTT.

CDR3 nucleotide sequence: TGTGCCATCAGTGTTGGCGGGGGGAGCACAGATACGCAGTATTTT. The encoded protein is CAISVGGGSTDTQYF. This chain links TRBV10-3 with TRBJ2-3, with 8 bases lining up with TRBD2. J gave up 0 bases and V 4 bases, and 3 bases lay outside the gene matches. Germline assignment: CDR1 ENHRY and CDR2 SYGVKD. This CDR3 has 15 residues.

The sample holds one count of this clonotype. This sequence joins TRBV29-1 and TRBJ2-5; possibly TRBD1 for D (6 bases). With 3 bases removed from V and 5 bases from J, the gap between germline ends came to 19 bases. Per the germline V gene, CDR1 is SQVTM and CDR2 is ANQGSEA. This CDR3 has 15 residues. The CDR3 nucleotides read TGCAGCGTTGACCTCGCAGGGGCCTGGGGGGAGACCCAGTACTTC. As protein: CSVDLAGAWGETQYF.

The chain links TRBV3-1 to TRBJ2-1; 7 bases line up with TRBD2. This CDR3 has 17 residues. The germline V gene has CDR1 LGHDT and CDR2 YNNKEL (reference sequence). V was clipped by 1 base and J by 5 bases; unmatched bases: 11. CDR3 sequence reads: CASSQAGKGGPHNEQFF. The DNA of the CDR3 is TGTGCCAGCAGCCAAGCCGGGAAGGGAGGGCCCCACAATGAGCAGTTCTTC.

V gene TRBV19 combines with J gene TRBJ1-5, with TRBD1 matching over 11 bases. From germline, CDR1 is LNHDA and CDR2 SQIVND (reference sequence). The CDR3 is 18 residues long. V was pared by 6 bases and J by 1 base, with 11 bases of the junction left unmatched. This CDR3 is CASSPPDRGRPSNQPQHF. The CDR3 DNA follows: TGTGCCAGTAGCCCCCCGGACAGGGGGCGTCCGAGCAATCAGCCCCAGCATTTT.